This is a list of T cell receptor beta chains from one sample in a study of T cell repertoires in cytomegalovirus infection. From the reads, TCRdb called clonotypes with MiXCR, one entry per CDR3 protein. This sample has a few hundred thousand distinct CDR3 sequences; about 35% occur once, and the top ten carry about 14%. Their specific antigens are unknown. Sequencing used cultured PBMCs, obtained from culture after CMV antigen stimulation. The receptors derive from a human donor in good health (CMV status not recorded). Some clones in this sample may be carry-over from other donors' samples. Each CDR3 is given with its conserved first and last residue. Each record gives: J gene, D gene, clone size, V gene, CDR3 protein, CDR3 DNA. D genes are given only for firm matches. Part of the rows lack a size; the others show once, few, many or a class for expanded clones.

j_gene: TRBJ2-2; d_gene: .; abundance: few; v_gene: TRBV4-1; CDR3aa: CASSLSSRADTGELFF; CDR3nt: TGCGCCAGCAGCCTGTCGTCCAGGGCGGACACCGGGGAGCTGTTTTTT
j_gene: TRBJ2-3; d_gene: TRBD1; abundance: .; v_gene: TRBV3-1; CDR3aa: CASSRETGGTDTQYF; CDR3nt: TGTGCCAGCAGCCGAGAGACAGGGGGAACAGATACGCAGTATTTT
j_gene: TRBJ2-7; d_gene: TRBD2; abundance: .; v_gene: TRBV5-4; CDR3aa: CASGKTSGILEQYF; CDR3nt: TGTGCCAGCGGAAAGACTAGCGGGATCCTCGAGCAGTACTTC
j_gene: TRBJ1-1; d_gene: .; abundance: few; v_gene: TRBV19; CDR3aa: CASTQGVLNTEAFF; CDR3nt: TGTGCCAGTACCCAAGGGGTTTTGAACACTGAAGCTTTCTTT
j_gene: TRBJ1-2; d_gene: .; abundance: .; v_gene: TRBV7-2; CDR3aa: CASSRGGRDYGYTF; CDR3nt: TGTGCCAGCAGCCGGGGGGGCAGGGACTATGGCTACACCTTC
j_gene: TRBJ1-1; d_gene: TRBD1; abundance: few; v_gene: TRBV10-3; CDR3aa: CAISEQDRANTEAFF; CDR3nt: TGTGCCATCAGTGAGCAGGACAGGGCGAACACTGAAGCTTTCTTT
j_gene: TRBJ1-1; d_gene: .; abundance: .; v_gene: TRBV6-2/TRBV6-3; CDR3aa: CASSYLPDTKNTEAFF; CDR3nt: TGTGCCAGCAGCTACCTCCCGGACACTAAGAACACTGAAGCTTTCTTT
j_gene: TRBJ1-1; d_gene: TRBD1; abundance: few; v_gene: TRBV7-2; CDR3aa: CASSLGPGQGSTEAFF; CDR3nt: TGTGCCAGCAGCTTAGGACCGGGACAGGGTAGCACTGAAGCTTTCTTT
j_gene: TRBJ2-7; d_gene: TRBD2; abundance: .; v_gene: TRBV12-3/TRBV12-4; CDR3aa: CASSSAGYEQYF; CDR3nt: TGTGCCAGCAGTTCAGCGGGGTACGAGCAGTACTTC
j_gene: TRBJ1-2; d_gene: .; abundance: .; v_gene: TRBV7-2; CDR3aa: CASSFPGEGYGYTF; CDR3nt: TGTGCCAGCAGCTTTCCCGGGGAGGGCTATGGCTACACCTTC
j_gene: TRBJ1-1; d_gene: TRBD1; abundance: few; v_gene: TRBV6-5; CDR3aa: CASSYTPETGRTEAFF; CDR3nt: TGTGCCAGCAGTTACACTCCCGAGACAGGGCGTACTGAAGCTTTCTTT
j_gene: TRBJ2-6; d_gene: .; abundance: .; v_gene: TRBV19; CDR3aa: CASSRSGPGANVLTF; CDR3nt: TGTGCCAGTAGTAGATCAGGGCCCGGGGCCAACGTCCTGACTTTC
j_gene: TRBJ2-1; d_gene: .; abundance: .; v_gene: TRBV6-2/TRBV6-3; CDR3aa: CASTLTPHNEQFF; CDR3nt: TGTGCCAGCACTTTGACACCACACAATGAGCAGTTCTTC
j_gene: TRBJ2-1; d_gene: TRBD2; abundance: .; v_gene: TRBV11-2; CDR3aa: CASSLGTSGSCFF; CDR3nt: TGTGCCAGCAGCCTTGGGACTAGCGGGAGTTGCTTCTTC
j_gene: TRBJ2-6; d_gene: .; abundance: .; v_gene: TRBV7-2; CDR3aa: CASRLGTGANVLTF; CDR3nt: TGTGCCAGCCGCCTGGGGACTGGGGCCAACGTCCTGACTTTC
j_gene: TRBJ2-1; d_gene: TRBD2; abundance: .; v_gene: TRBV20-1; CDR3aa: CSVEREGPDEQFF; CDR3nt: TGCAGTGTTGAGCGGGAGGGCCCCGATGAGCAGTTCTTC
j_gene: TRBJ2-3; d_gene: .; abundance: .; v_gene: TRBV27; CDR3aa: CASGLDRRGTDTQYF; CDR3nt: TGTGCCAGCGGCCTTGATCGAAGGGGCACAGATACGCAGTATTTT
j_gene: TRBJ2-5; d_gene: TRBD1; abundance: few; v_gene: TRBV10-3; CDR3aa: CAIKPPGQGQETQYF; CDR3nt: TGTGCCATCAAGCCTCCGGGACAGGGCCAAGAGACCCAGTACTTC
j_gene: TRBJ2-5; d_gene: TRBD2; abundance: few; v_gene: TRBV12-3/TRBV12-4; CDR3aa: CASSATSGRALETQYF; CDR3nt: TGTGCCAGCAGTGCGACTAGCGGGAGGGCGTTGGAGACCCAGTACTTC
j_gene: TRBJ2-1; d_gene: TRBD2; abundance: few; v_gene: TRBV6-1; CDR3aa: CASIPGLAIDNEQFF; CDR3nt: TGTGCCAGCATTCCGGGACTAGCTATCGACAATGAGCAGTTCTTC
j_gene: TRBJ2-3; d_gene: .; abundance: few; v_gene: TRBV6-1; CDR3aa: CASSELAGYGALITDTQYF; CDR3nt: TGTGCCAGCAGTGAATTGGCGGGGTATGGGGCCCTGATCACAGATACGCAGTATTTT
j_gene: TRBJ2-5; d_gene: .; abundance: many; v_gene: TRBV7-8; CDR3aa: CASSLSRETQYF; CDR3nt: TGTGCCAGCAGCTTATCCAGGGAGACCCAGTACTTC
j_gene: TRBJ2-2; d_gene: .; abundance: .; v_gene: TRBV27; CDR3aa: CASSLWEDTGELFF; CDR3nt: TGTGCCAGCAGTTTATGGGAGGACACCGGGGAGCTGTTTTTT
j_gene: TRBJ1-4; d_gene: .; abundance: few; v_gene: TRBV7-6; CDR3aa: CASRQGSNEKLFF; CDR3nt: TGTGCCAGCAGACAGGGCTCTAATGAAAAACTGTTTTTT
j_gene: TRBJ2-3; d_gene: TRBD2; abundance: .; v_gene: TRBV29-1; CDR3aa: CSVGIVAGGTDTQYF; CDR3nt: TGCAGCGTTGGAATTGTAGCGGGGGGCACAGATACGCAGTATTTT
j_gene: TRBJ1-5; d_gene: .; abundance: few; v_gene: TRBV27; CDR3aa: CASSPTQIQNQPQHF; CDR3nt: TGTGCCAGCAGCCCTACGCAGATTCAAAATCAGCCCCAGCATTTT
j_gene: TRBJ2-7; d_gene: .; abundance: .; v_gene: TRBV28; CDR3aa: CASSSPGWAGNEQYF; CDR3nt: TGTGCCAGCAGTAGCCCGGGGTGGGCGGGAAACGAGCAGTACTTC
j_gene: TRBJ2-5; d_gene: .; abundance: few; v_gene: TRBV11-3; CDR3aa: CASSRSGMETQYF; CDR3nt: TGTGCCAGCAGCCGATCAGGGATGGAGACCCAGTACTTC
j_gene: TRBJ2-3; d_gene: TRBD1; abundance: .; v_gene: TRBV7-9; CDR3aa: CASSPDRASTDTQYF; CDR3nt: TGTGCCAGCAGCCCGGACAGGGCTAGCACAGATACGCAGTATTTT
j_gene: TRBJ1-5; d_gene: TRBD1; abundance: .; v_gene: TRBV4-1; CDR3aa: CASSQGTGVSQPQHF; CDR3nt: TGCGCCAGCAGCCAGGGGACAGGGGTGAGTCAGCCCCAGCATTTT
j_gene: TRBJ1-4; d_gene: .; abundance: .; v_gene: TRBV7-2; CDR3aa: CASSLKGKLFF; CDR3nt: TGTGCCAGCAGCTTGAAAGGAAAACTGTTTTTT
j_gene: TRBJ2-3; d_gene: .; abundance: .; v_gene: TRBV7-9; CDR3aa: CASTPGLAITTDTQYF; CDR3nt: TGTGCCAGCACCCCGGGGCTAGCGATCACCACAGATACGCAGTATTTT
j_gene: TRBJ2-1; d_gene: .; abundance: few; v_gene: TRBV6-2/TRBV6-3; CDR3aa: CASSYSRGRGGYNEQFF; CDR3nt: TGTGCCAGCAGTTACTCGAGAGGCAGGGGGGGCTACAATGAGCAGTTCTTC
j_gene: TRBJ1-5; d_gene: .; abundance: .; v_gene: TRBV6-5; CDR3aa: CASQRTGASNQPQHF; CDR3nt: TGTGCCAGCCAACGGACGGGGGCAAGCAATCAGCCCCAGCATTTT
j_gene: TRBJ2-5; d_gene: .; abundance: .; v_gene: TRBV6-1; CDR3aa: CASALKTQYF; CDR3nt: TGTGCCAGCGCATTAAAGACCCAGTACTTC
j_gene: TRBJ2-7; d_gene: .; abundance: few; v_gene: TRBV28; CDR3aa: CAIESSISYEQYF; CDR3nt: TGTGCCATCGAAAGTTCTATCTCCTACGAGCAGTACTTC
j_gene: TRBJ2-3; d_gene: TRBD2; abundance: few; v_gene: TRBV28; CDR3aa: CASSLWASGNTDTQYF; CDR3nt: TGTGCCAGCAGTTTATGGGCTAGCGGGAATACAGATACGCAGTATTTT
j_gene: TRBJ2-3; d_gene: .; abundance: .; v_gene: TRBV7-3; CDR3aa: CASSFRTSTDTQYF; CDR3nt: TGTGCCAGCAGCTTTCGGACTAGCACAGATACGCAGTATTTT
j_gene: TRBJ2-7; d_gene: TRBD2; abundance: .; v_gene: TRBV20-1; CDR3aa: CSARLAGGTYEQYF; CDR3nt: TGCAGTGCTAGACTAGCGGGAGGGACCTACGAGCAGTACTTC
j_gene: TRBJ2-3; d_gene: TRBD2; abundance: few; v_gene: TRBV7-2; CDR3aa: CASSPGLAGITDTQYF; CDR3nt: TGTGCCAGCAGCCCCGGACTAGCGGGCATCACAGATACGCAGTATTTT